This T cell receptor (beta chain) was observed in a study of blood T cell repertoires in COVID-19. Study as a whole: Acute-phase and convalescent COVID-19 samples originated in the United States, Italy and Spain.

This CDR3 is 14 amino acids long. Germline V gene sequence: CDR1 GTSNPN, CDR2 SVGIG (reference sequence). Deletions cut 7 bases from V and 2 bases from J, with 12 bases between. Clones were read by immunoSEQ multiplex PCR, and TCRdb kept only the in-frame ones, dropping some. The table includes about 76,000 clones, approximately 78% detected once. The sequencing sample was made of peripheral blood. The sequence came from a woman in her sixties or seventies with acute or convalescent COVID-19. The rearrangement uses TRBV30 and TRBJ2-6, with a weak D call TRBD1 (6 bases). The chain's CDR3 is CASTTGTGANVLTF. CDR3 DNA sequence: TGTGCCTCCACAACAGGGACTGGGGCCAACGTCCTGACTTTC.